These T cell receptor beta chains were read from a single sample in a study of blood T cell repertoires in COVID-19. Profiled with immunoSEQ multiplex PCR; TCRdb holds only in-frame clones, not every one. The profile covers approximately 350,000 clones, with 89% appearing a single time and 1% to 1.5% taken by the ten largest. The sequenced sample consisted of peripheral blood. The receptors were sampled from a man aged 35 to 55 with acute or convalescent COVID-19. The CDR3 runs from the conserved cysteine through the conserved F or W. The D gene is left open where the match is weak. Expanded clones get a size class; other rows say once, few or many, or leave the size out.

>TRBJ2-7|-|TRBV27|TRBD1
TGTGCCAGCAAGGACAGGGTGGGCGTTAGCTCCTACGAGCAGTACTTC
CASKDRVGVSSYEQYF
>TRBJ2-1|few|TRBV11-2|-
TGTGCCAGCAGCTCCAGCGGTCTTAACAATGAGCAGTTCTTC
CASSSSGLNNEQFF
>TRBJ1-1|-|TRBV7-2|-
TGTGCCAGCAGCTTTACAGGGAGCGGTGAAGCTTTCTTT
CASSFTGSGEAFF
>TRBJ2-7|-|TRBV2|TRBD2
TGTGCCAGCAGTACCCCCGGGACTACTTACTCCTACGAGCAGTACTTC
CASSTPGTTYSYEQYF
>TRBJ2-1|-|TRBV5-1|-
TGCGCCAGCACGGAGACAGGGCGGGATTACAATGAGCAGTTCTTC
CASTETGRDYNEQFF
>TRBJ2-1|-|TRBV9|TRBD1
TGTGCCAGCAGCGTAGGGGACAGTTCATACAATGAGCAGTTCTTC
CASSVGDSSYNEQFF
>TRBJ2-2|-|TRBV10-3|-
TGTGCCATCAGGCCTCCCGTCGGGACAAACACCGGGGAGCTGTTTTTT
CAIRPPVGTNTGELFF
>TRBJ1-2|-|TRBV28|TRBD1
TGTGCCAGCAGACCCACGGGGACAGGGATCTATGGCTACACCTTC
CASRPTGTGIYGYTF
>TRBJ2-3|-|TRBV5-6|-
TGTGCCAGCAGCTTGCTAGGCGCGACTCTCACAGATACGCAGTATTTT
CASSLLGATLTDTQYF
>TRBJ1-6|-|TRBV30|-
TGTGCCTGGAGTGTACAGAGTTCTACCCTCCACTTT
CAWSVQSSTLHF
>TRBJ2-1|-|TRBV7-2|TRBD2
TGTGCCAGCAGCTGGGGACTAGCGGATTACAATGAGCAGTTCTTC
CASSWGLADYNEQFF
>TRBJ2-7|-|TRBV14|-
TGTGCCAGCAGCCCGACGGGTCGGCACTACGAGCAGTACTTC
CASSPTGRHYEQYF
>TRBJ2-5|-|TRBV5-4|TRBD2
TGTGCCAGCAGCTCATGGACTAGCGGGGGGGAAGAGACCCAGTACTTC
CASSSWTSGGEETQYF
>TRBJ2-7|-|TRBV6-1|TRBD1
TGTGCCAGCAGTGAAAGGACAGGGATGGTCTACGAGCAGTACTTC
CASSERTGMVYEQYF
>TRBJ2-1|-|TRBV2|TRBD2
TGTGCCAGCACTTACCTAGCGGGCAATGAGCAGTTCTTC
CASTYLAGNEQFF
>TRBJ2-2|few|TRBV29-1|-
TGCAGCGTTGAAAGGGACATTTCCACCGGGGAGCTGTTTTTT
CSVERDISTGELFF
>TRBJ2-7|-|TRBV27|-
TGTGCCAGCAGTTTGCGGGCCAGGCTCTCCTACGAGCAGTACTTC
CASSLRARLSYEQYF
>TRBJ2-5|-|TRBV11-1|-
TGTGCCAGCAGCTTACTTTCTTACTCAGAGACCCAGTACTTC
CASSLLSYSETQYF
>TRBJ2-5|-|TRBV19|-
TGTGCCAGTAGTATCTTTCGGGAGACCCAGTACTTC
CASSIFRETQYF
>TRBJ2-1|-|TRBV10-3|TRBD2
TGTGCCATCCAGACTAGCGGGGCCTACAATGAGCAGTTCTTC
CAIQTSGAYNEQFF
>TRBJ1-6|few|TRBV9|TRBD1
TGTGCCAGCAGCGTGGAGGGGGCCTATTCACCCCTCCACTTT
CASSVEGAYSPLHF
>TRBJ1-5|-|TRBV4-1|-
TGCGCCAGCAGCCAAGCCCCGGCGGGTACACATAGCAATCAGCCCCAGCATTTT
CASSQAPAGTHSNQPQHF
>TRBJ2-7|-|TRBV7-9|-
TGTGCCAGCAGCTTAGCGGGCGCAGGGGTCTCTCCCTACGAGCAGTACTTC
CASSLAGAGVSPYEQYF
>TRBJ2-4|-|TRBV28|-
TGTGCCAGCAATAAAAGGGGAGCCAAAAACATTCAGTACTTC
CASNKRGAKNIQYF
>TRBJ1-6|-|TRBV7-2|-
TGTGCCAGCAGCTTAGCGGCAGGGAAAGGCTCCTATAATTCACCCCTCCACTTT
CASSLAAGKGSYNSPLHF
>TRBJ2-1|-|TRBV18|TRBD1
TGTGCCAGCTCAGGACAGGGATGGGGTGAGCAGTTCTTC
CASSGQGWGEQFF
>TRBJ2-6|-|TRBV6-5|-
TGTGCCAGCAGTTACATGCGGGCAGGGGCCAACGTCCTGACTTTC
CASSYMRAGANVLTF
>TRBJ2-1|-|TRBV5-1|TRBD2
TGCGCCAGCAGCTTGGGAGCGGGAGTGGCCTACAATGAGCAGTTCTTC
CASSLGAGVAYNEQFF
>TRBJ1-2|-|TRBV4-1|-
TGCGCCAGCAGCCAAGATTTGTTCCCTCTAAGAAGCCGCTACACCTTC
CASSQDLFPLRSRYTF
>TRBJ1-6|-|TRBV5-6|-
TGTGCCAGCAGCTGGGGCCAGACTAATTCACCCCTCCACTTT
CASSWGQTNSPLHF
>TRBJ2-3|-|TRBV13|-
TGTGCCAGCAGCTTAGGAGGGGGGGTCGGAGATACGCAGTATTTT
CASSLGGGVGDTQYF
>TRBJ1-2|-|TRBV9|-
TGTGCCAGCAGCGCACAATCACCAGGGGTGTGCACCTTC
CASSAQSPGVCTF
>TRBJ1-5|-|TRBV10-2|TRBD1
TGCGCCAGCAGTCACCCCCCGACAGGGGATAGCAATCAGCCCCAGCATTTT
CASSHPPTGDSNQPQHF
>TRBJ1-1|-|TRBV5-4|TRBD1
TGTGCCAGCCTACAGGGGGAACGGAACACTGAAGCTTTCTTT
CASLQGERNTEAFF
>TRBJ1-4|-|TRBV3-1/TRBV3-2|TRBD1
TGTGCCAGCAGCCAAGAGACAGGGGCGGGAGAAAAACTGTTTTTT
CASSQETGAGEKLFF
>TRBJ2-1|-|TRBV7-3|-
TGTGCCAGCAGCCCCCGAACTAGCGGCCAGGGGGCCTACAATGAGCAGTTCTTC
CASSPRTSGQGAYNEQFF
>TRBJ2-1|-|TRBV3-1/TRBV3-2|TRBD2
TGTGCCAGCACTGGGACTAGACGAAATGAGCAGTTCTTC
CASTGTRRNEQFF
>TRBJ1-5|-|TRBV2|-
TGTGCCAGCAGTGCCGGGAATCAGCCCCAGCATTTT
CASSAGNQPQHF
>TRBJ1-5|-|TRBV3-1/TRBV3-2|TRBD1
TGTGCCAGCAGCCAGTGGGACAGGGTAAATCAGCCCCAGCATTTT
CASSQWDRVNQPQHF
>TRBJ2-2|-|TRBV6-5|-
TGTGCCAGCAGCCCGGGCGGGGAGCTGTTTTTT
CASSPGGELFF
>TRBJ1-4|-|TRBV5-6|-
TGTGCCAGCAGCTACTACGATACAGGGACGGCAAAACTGTTTTTT
CASSYYDTGTAKLFF
>TRBJ1-5|-|TRBV7-9|TRBD1
TGTGCCAGCAGCTTCGCTCAGGGGGAGCCCCAGCATTTT
CASSFAQGEPQHF
>TRBJ2-4|-|TRBV12-3/TRBV12-4|-
TGTGCCAGCAGTTTAGGGCAGGGGAACATTCAGTACTTC
CASSLGQGNIQYF
>TRBJ2-6|-|TRBV15|TRBD1
TGTGCCACCAGCAGGACAGGGACTGGGGCCAACGTCCTGACTTTC
CATSRTGTGANVLTF
>TRBJ1-5|-|TRBV6-6|TRBD1
TGTGCCAGCAGTTACTCTGCGACAGGGCGCGATCAGCCCCAGCATTTT
CASSYSATGRDQPQHF
>TRBJ2-7|-|TRBV2|TRBD1
TGTGCCAGCAGTGCCAGGGGGTTGGGGGAGCAGTACTTC
CASSARGLGEQYF
>TRBJ1-1|-|TRBV20-1|-
TGCAGTGCTCGTGGACACCAGAACCTAAACACTGAAGCTTTCTTT
CSARGHQNLNTEAFF
>TRBJ1-1|few|TRBV4-2|-
TGTGCCAGCAGCCAAGAAGAAGGGGTTAGAACTGAAGCTTTCTTT
CASSQEEGVRTEAFF
>TRBJ2-1|-|TRBV28|TRBD2
TGTGCCAGCAGTACCCCTCTAGCGGCATCCTACAATGAGCAGTTCTTC
CASSTPLAASYNEQFF